This TCR beta chain was obtained from a study of blood T cell repertoires in COVID-19. Study information: Samples taken during acute and convalescent COVID-19 were collected in the United States, Italy and Spain. The analysed material was cDNA or gDNA that came from T cells, B-cell-depleted T cells, or PBMCs.

One Seattle source followed patients from active infection through their disease course. Germline V CDR1 and CDR2: SNHLY, FYNNEI. With 6 bases clipped from V and 10 bases from J, the junction kept 24 bases outside the gene matches. CDR3 length equals 19 residues. As processed by the authors: Amplification of reference gene primers was used by the study to estimate nucleated cell counts. The assay was immunoSEQ multiplex PCR, and TCRdb's table has in-frame clones only and misses some. V, J and clone size were drawn from that table, and D and trimming were deduced from the DNA. Seen here are approximately 290,000 clones, about four fifths observed once, and the top ten hold 15% to 18%.

The TCR was taken from a person between 65 and 80 years old with COVID-19, enrolled during active disease. This chain uses TRBV2 with TRBJ1-4; 9 bases align to TRBD1. Sequencing input: peripheral blood. In DNA, the CDR3 is TGTGCCAGCAGCGAAAGAAGATCTACTGACCGGGACAGGGTCCTAAAACTGTTTTTT. Amino acid sequence: CASSERRSTDRDRVLKLFF.